This T cell receptor (beta chain) came from a study of blood T cell repertoires in COVID-19. Methods used by the authors: Counts of nucleated cells, estimated from reference gene primer amplification, were obtained. Some clones are missing from TCRdb's copy, which holds only in-frame ones; the method was immunoSEQ multiplex PCR. Clonal size and the V and J genes are those of that table, whereas D and trimming came from the DNA. The sample records around 260,000 clones, over 75% being singletons. The germline V gene has CDR1 MDHEN and CDR2 SYDVKM. Trimming took off 3 bases at V and 7 bases at J, with 9 bases between the two ends. The CDR3 has 13 amino acids.

Specimen: peripheral blood. The chain joins TRBV28 to TRBJ1-4; weak D call: TRBD1 (5 bases). The clonotype was recovered from a woman aged 70-85 years with COVID-19, enrolled during active disease. The DNA for the CDR3 is TGTGCCAGCAGTTTTGGGAGGGGTGAAAAACTGTTTTTT. Its translation is CASSFGRGEKLFF.